These T cell receptor beta chains were read from a single sample in a study of cytomegalovirus exposure and HLA in healthy donors. Clones were read by immunoSEQ multiplex PCR, and TCRdb kept only the in-frame ones, dropping some. The data show around 32,000 clones, with 35% to 50% seen just once and under 2% held by the top ten. Sample: PBMCs. The source of these receptors is a woman aged 50 to 60 in good health and CMV-seronegative. The CDR3 runs from the conserved cysteine through the conserved F or W. The order of the fields is D gene, V gene, clone size, J gene, CDR3 DNA, CDR3 protein. A D gene is named only where the DNA matches it firmly. Size is stated for part of the rows, as once, few or many counts, or as a class when the clone is expanded.

d_gene: -; v_gene: TRBV9; abundance: few; j_gene: TRBJ1-3; CDR3nt: TGTGCCAGCAGCGCCTTCGTCAGGGGCTCTGGAAACACCATATATTTT; CDR3aa: CASSAFVRGSGNTIYF
d_gene: -; v_gene: TRBV5-6; abundance: few; j_gene: TRBJ2-1; CDR3nt: TGTGCCAGCAGCTTGGGGCCAAATTACAATGAGCAGTTCTTC; CDR3aa: CASSLGPNYNEQFF
d_gene: -; v_gene: TRBV19; abundance: once; j_gene: TRBJ2-1; CDR3nt: TGTGCCAGTAGCCAAATCAATGAGCAGTTCTTC; CDR3aa: CASSQINEQFF
d_gene: TRBD1; v_gene: TRBV5-4; abundance: -; j_gene: TRBJ2-7; CDR3nt: TGTGCCAGCAGCTTCGACAGGGCACACGAGCAGTACTTC; CDR3aa: CASSFDRAHEQYF
d_gene: -; v_gene: TRBV6-5; abundance: -; j_gene: TRBJ2-2; CDR3nt: TGTGCCAGCAGTTACTCTACGAACACCGGGGAGCTGTTTTTT; CDR3aa: CASSYSTNTGELFF
d_gene: -; v_gene: TRBV7-8; abundance: few; j_gene: TRBJ1-6; CDR3nt: TGTGCCAGCAGCTTAATGAACTCCCCCCTCCACTTT; CDR3aa: CASSLMNSPLHF
d_gene: TRBD2; v_gene: TRBV7-9; abundance: -; j_gene: TRBJ2-3; CDR3nt: TGTGCCAGCAGCTCTCTACTAGCGGGAGGTCAAGATACGCAGTATTTT; CDR3aa: CASSSLLAGGQDTQYF
d_gene: -; v_gene: TRBV19; abundance: -; j_gene: TRBJ2-2; CDR3nt: TGTGCCAGTAGTATTTCACTAGCCGACACCGGGGAGCTGTTTTTT; CDR3aa: CASSISLADTGELFF
d_gene: -; v_gene: TRBV15; abundance: -; j_gene: TRBJ1-5; CDR3nt: TGTGCCACCAGCCGGGTGCGGGGGCAGAGTCAGCCCCAGCATTTT; CDR3aa: CATSRVRGQSQPQHF
d_gene: -; v_gene: TRBV11-2; abundance: few; j_gene: TRBJ1-1; CDR3nt: TGTGCCAGCAGCCGACAGCCGAACACTGAAGCTTTCTTT; CDR3aa: CASSRQPNTEAFF
d_gene: -; v_gene: TRBV29-1; abundance: few; j_gene: TRBJ2-2; CDR3nt: TGCAGCGTTGAAGGGACAATAGGGACCGGGGAGCTGTTTTTT; CDR3aa: CSVEGTIGTGELFF
d_gene: -; v_gene: TRBV6-6; abundance: -; j_gene: TRBJ1-1; CDR3nt: TGTGCCAGCAGTTACTCGGCACAGAACACTGAAGCTTTCTTT; CDR3aa: CASSYSAQNTEAFF
d_gene: TRBD1; v_gene: TRBV14; abundance: few; j_gene: TRBJ1-1; CDR3nt: TGTGCCAGCAGCCAACAGGGGGCTTTGGGCACTGAAGCTTTCTTT; CDR3aa: CASSQQGALGTEAFF
d_gene: -; v_gene: TRBV5-5; abundance: -; j_gene: TRBJ1-1; CDR3nt: TGTGCCAGCAGCCCGACAGTAGTGAACACTGAAGCTTTCTTT; CDR3aa: CASSPTVVNTEAFF
d_gene: TRBD2; v_gene: TRBV7-3; abundance: -; j_gene: TRBJ2-1; CDR3nt: TGTGCCAGCAGCCCTACTAGCGGGGGGGGCAATGAGCAGTTCTTC; CDR3aa: CASSPTSGGGNEQFF
d_gene: TRBD2; v_gene: TRBV7-2; abundance: -; j_gene: TRBJ2-7; CDR3nt: TGTGCCAGCAGCCCCTCGACTAGCGGAAACTACGAGCAGTACTTC; CDR3aa: CASSPSTSGNYEQYF
d_gene: -; v_gene: TRBV11-2; abundance: few; j_gene: TRBJ2-3; CDR3nt: TGTGCCAGCAGCTTAGATCAGGGCCCTACAGATACGCAGTATTTT; CDR3aa: CASSLDQGPTDTQYF
d_gene: -; v_gene: TRBV28; abundance: -; j_gene: TRBJ2-3; CDR3nt: TGTGCCAGCAGTTTAAGAGGGCCCACAGATACGCAGTATTTT; CDR3aa: CASSLRGPTDTQYF
d_gene: -; v_gene: TRBV18; abundance: -; j_gene: TRBJ2-7; CDR3nt: TGTGCCAGCTCACCAGGCCACGAGCAGTACTTC; CDR3aa: CASSPGHEQYF
d_gene: -; v_gene: TRBV10-3; abundance: -; j_gene: TRBJ1-4; CDR3nt: TGTGCCAGTAACAGGGTCGGGGAAAAACTGTTTTTT; CDR3aa: CASNRVGEKLFF
d_gene: -; v_gene: TRBV7-3; abundance: -; j_gene: TRBJ2-1; CDR3nt: TGTGCCAGCAGCCGAGCGGCGGGAAATGAGCAGTTCTTC; CDR3aa: CASSRAAGNEQFF
d_gene: -; v_gene: TRBV5-1; abundance: few; j_gene: TRBJ2-3; CDR3nt: TGCGCCAGCTCGAGGACTACCGACACAGATACGCAGTATTTT; CDR3aa: CASSRTTDTDTQYF
d_gene: -; v_gene: TRBV27; abundance: -; j_gene: TRBJ1-1; CDR3nt: TGTGCCAGCAGTTTGACAGTGAACACTGAAGCTTTCTTT; CDR3aa: CASSLTVNTEAFF
d_gene: -; v_gene: TRBV2; abundance: -; j_gene: TRBJ2-7; CDR3nt: TGTGCCAGCAGTGAAGACTACACCACTCGCGGTGCTTCCTACGAGCAGTACTTC; CDR3aa: CASSEDYTTRGASYEQYF
d_gene: TRBD2; v_gene: TRBV19; abundance: -; j_gene: TRBJ2-1; CDR3nt: TGTGCCAGTAGTGTCACCTCGTGGCTAGCGGGGGGGACCGCGTGGAATGAGCAGTTCTTC; CDR3aa: CASSVTSWLAGGTAWNEQFF
d_gene: -; v_gene: TRBV7-9; abundance: few; j_gene: TRBJ2-7; CDR3nt: TGTGCCAGCAGCCCCCCTAGCTCCTACGAGCAGTACTTC; CDR3aa: CASSPPSSYEQYF
d_gene: TRBD2; v_gene: TRBV15; abundance: -; j_gene: TRBJ2-3; CDR3nt: TGTGCCACCAGCAGGACTAGCGGGGGGATAGATACGCAGTATTTT; CDR3aa: CATSRTSGGIDTQYF
d_gene: TRBD1; v_gene: TRBV6-5; abundance: -; j_gene: TRBJ1-1; CDR3nt: TGTGCCAGCAGTTACTCGCTAGACAGGGGGCTGACTGAAGCTTTCTTT; CDR3aa: CASSYSLDRGLTEAFF
d_gene: -; v_gene: TRBV19; abundance: -; j_gene: TRBJ1-5; CDR3nt: TGTGCCAGTAGTATAACATACTATAGCAATCAGCCCCAGCATTTT; CDR3aa: CASSITYYSNQPQHF
d_gene: TRBD1; v_gene: TRBV5-4; abundance: -; j_gene: TRBJ2-5; CDR3nt: TGTGCCAGCAGCCCGGGACAGGGGATAGAGACCCAGTACTTC; CDR3aa: CASSPGQGIETQYF
d_gene: TRBD2; v_gene: TRBV19; abundance: -; j_gene: TRBJ2-2; CDR3nt: TGTGCCAGTAGTATAAGGTCCGGGAGGCAATCGAACACCGGGGAGCTGTTTTTT; CDR3aa: CASSIRSGRQSNTGELFF
d_gene: -; v_gene: TRBV7-8; abundance: -; j_gene: TRBJ2-6; CDR3nt: TGTGCCAGCAGCTTAATGGGGCAGACCTCCGCTGGGGCCAACGTCCTGACTTTC; CDR3aa: CASSLMGQTSAGANVLTF
d_gene: -; v_gene: TRBV2; abundance: -; j_gene: TRBJ2-3; CDR3nt: TGTGCCAGCAGCTACCCGATTCCCACGACTAGCACAGATACGCAGTATTTT; CDR3aa: CASSYPIPTTSTDTQYF
d_gene: -; v_gene: TRBV7-8; abundance: few; j_gene: TRBJ2-1; CDR3nt: TGTGCCAGCAGCTTAACGGGATCCTACAATGAGCAGTTCTTC; CDR3aa: CASSLTGSYNEQFF
d_gene: TRBD1; v_gene: TRBV27; abundance: few; j_gene: TRBJ1-1; CDR3nt: TGTGCCAGCAGTCAAAACAGGGGGCCAATGAACACTGAAGCTTTCTTT; CDR3aa: CASSQNRGPMNTEAFF
d_gene: -; v_gene: TRBV5-8; abundance: -; j_gene: TRBJ2-7; CDR3nt: TGTGCCAGCAGCTTGGCCGACGGGACATACGAGCAGTACTTC; CDR3aa: CASSLADGTYEQYF
d_gene: -; v_gene: TRBV27; abundance: -; j_gene: TRBJ1-4; CDR3nt: TGTGCCAGCAGTTCTCCCTTGAAGGCCGGGGCTAATGAAAAACTGTTTTTT; CDR3aa: CASSSPLKAGANEKLFF
d_gene: TRBD1; v_gene: TRBV29-1; abundance: few; j_gene: TRBJ2-7; CDR3nt: TGCAGCGTCAAACAGGGGAGCTGCGAGCAGTACTTC; CDR3aa: CSVKQGSCEQYF
d_gene: TRBD2; v_gene: TRBV7-9; abundance: -; j_gene: TRBJ2-7; CDR3nt: TGTGCCACCAGCCGTCTACAGACTAGCGGGGGGGAGCAGTACTTC; CDR3aa: CATSRLQTSGGEQYF
d_gene: -; v_gene: TRBV10-3; abundance: -; j_gene: TRBJ1-2; CDR3nt: TGTGCCATCAGTGAGTCGGTCGGGTTGGGAGCTAACTATGGCTACACCTTC; CDR3aa: CAISESVGLGANYGYTF
d_gene: TRBD2; v_gene: TRBV7-2; abundance: once; j_gene: TRBJ2-5; CDR3nt: TGTGCCAGCAGCTCCGGGGCGGGGGGGCAAGAGACCCAGTACTTC; CDR3aa: CASSSGAGGQETQYF
d_gene: -; v_gene: TRBV9; abundance: -; j_gene: TRBJ1-1; CDR3nt: TGTGCCAGCAGCCCTTCTGATGTTGACATGAACACTGAAGCTTTCTTT; CDR3aa: CASSPSDVDMNTEAFF
d_gene: TRBD1; v_gene: TRBV13; abundance: few; j_gene: TRBJ2-1; CDR3nt: TGTGCCAGCAGCTCCCTGGACAGGGCTCAATACAATGAGCAGTTCTTC; CDR3aa: CASSSLDRAQYNEQFF
d_gene: TRBD1; v_gene: TRBV30; abundance: -; j_gene: TRBJ2-7; CDR3nt: TGTGCCTGGAGTACCAGGGGGCGCCCCTACGAGCAGTACTTC; CDR3aa: CAWSTRGRPYEQYF
d_gene: -; v_gene: TRBV4-2; abundance: -; j_gene: TRBJ2-7; CDR3nt: TGTGCCAGCAGCCAAGATAGACAGGGAGGCTCCTACGAGCAGTACTTC; CDR3aa: CASSQDRQGGSYEQYF
d_gene: -; v_gene: TRBV18; abundance: few; j_gene: TRBJ2-2; CDR3nt: TGTGCCAGCTCACCGTGGACTGATCCTTCCGGGGAGCTGTTTTTT; CDR3aa: CASSPWTDPSGELFF
d_gene: TRBD2; v_gene: TRBV4-2; abundance: -; j_gene: TRBJ2-1; CDR3nt: TGTGCCAGCAGCCAAGAATATAGCGGGACGTACAATGAGCAGTTCTTC; CDR3aa: CASSQEYSGTYNEQFF
d_gene: -; v_gene: TRBV7-8; abundance: -; j_gene: TRBJ1-1; CDR3nt: TGTGCCAGCAGCTTAGCGCTGGCCCAAACTGAAGCTTTCTTT; CDR3aa: CASSLALAQTEAFF
d_gene: -; v_gene: TRBV7-9; abundance: -; j_gene: TRBJ2-5; CDR3nt: TGTGCCAGCAGCTTAGGGCGGGTGGGGAGGGAGACCCAGTACTTC; CDR3aa: CASSLGRVGRETQYF